This T cell receptor beta chain stems from a study of CD8+CD57+ T cells in acquired aplastic anemia. As for the study in general: Sorted CD4+ plus CD8+ cells gave DNA averaging 3.2 ug.

By flow cytometry, patients selected for sequencing had shown an expansion of CD8+CD57+ cells. Severe acquired aplastic anemia was diagnosed in all patients. According to the study, genomic DNA was the template for TCR beta VDJ and CDR3 profiling. TCRdb re-called the reads with MiXCR, one entry per CDR3 protein. The sample records around 170,000 distinct CDR3 sequences, around 45% being singletons. This CDR3 spans 14 amino acids. Trimming cost V 5 bases and J 3 bases, with 14 bases left between them. The germline gives CDR1 LNHDA, CDR2 SQIVND (reference sequence). This clonotype was observed at least ten times. Its target is unknown. Overall study findings and caveats: Overlap between patients and controls comprised 25 to 30 CD8+ CDR3 sequences.

The material sequenced was sorted CD4+, CD8+, or CD8+CD57+ T cells (not recorded which) from PBMCs. V and J are TRBV19 and TRBJ2-7, with D possibly TRBD1 on 6 matching bases. The sequence was obtained from a human donor with aplastic anemia. The chain's CDR3 is CASSSRDTYYEQYF. CDR3 sequence (DNA): TGTGCCAGTAGTTCCCGGGACACTTACTACGAGCAGTACTTC.